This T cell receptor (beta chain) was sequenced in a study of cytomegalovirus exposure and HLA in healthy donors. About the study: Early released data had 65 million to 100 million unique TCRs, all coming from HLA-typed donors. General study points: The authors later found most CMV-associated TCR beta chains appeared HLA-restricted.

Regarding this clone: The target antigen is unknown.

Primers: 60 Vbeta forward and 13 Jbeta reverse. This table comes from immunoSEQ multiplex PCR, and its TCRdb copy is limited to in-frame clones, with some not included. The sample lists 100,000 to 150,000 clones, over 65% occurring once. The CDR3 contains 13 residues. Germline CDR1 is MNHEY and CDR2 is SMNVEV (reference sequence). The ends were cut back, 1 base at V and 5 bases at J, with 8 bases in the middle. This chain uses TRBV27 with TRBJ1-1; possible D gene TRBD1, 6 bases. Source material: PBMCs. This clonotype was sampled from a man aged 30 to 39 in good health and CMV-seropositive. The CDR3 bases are TGTGCCAGCAGTTTATACAGGGTTACTGAAGCTTTCTTT. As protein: CASSLYRVTEAFF.